The 16 T cell receptor beta chains reported below all come from one sample, sequenced in a study of cytomegalovirus exposure and HLA in healthy donors. PCR used 60 Vbeta primers and 13 Jbeta primers. Assay: immunoSEQ multiplex PCR; the TCRdb copy retains only in-frame clones and omits some. The sample lists 130,000 to 150,000 clones, roughly 77% seen once, with 2.2% in the top ten. The specimen was PBMCs. These receptors all come from a man aged 25-45 years in good health and CMV-seronegative.

Points on this clone: One junction end disagrees with the germline gene, perhaps due to a read error. CDR3 loop: CASSPVAQYF. Here the CDR3 DNA reads TGTGCTAGCAGCCCCGTTGCGCAGTATTTT. The chain joins TRBV7-7 to TRBJ2-3; no firm D call. Germline values: CDR1 SSHAT, CDR2 FNYEAQ (reference sequence). This CDR3 has 10 residues.

The V gene is TRBV5-6, the J gene TRBJ1-2; no firm D call. The CDR3 has 17 residues. V lost 1 base, J lost 5 bases, and 21 bases lay in between. Germline V gene sequence: CDR1 SGHDT, CDR2 YYEEEE. In DNA, the CDR3 is TGTGCCAGCAGCTTGAGTTTACAGCGGGGTCGTTCGTATGGCTACACCTTC. It is translated as CASSLSLQRGRSYGYTF.

The chain is built from TRBV7-9 and TRBJ2-1; TRBD1 is a possible D gene (7 bases). This CDR3 region has 14 residues. V was shortened by 4 bases and J by 6 bases, with 13 bases between the two germline ends. Germline V CDR1 and CDR2: SEHNR, FQNEAQ (reference sequence). Written as DNA, the CDR3 is TGTGCCAGCAGCTCAGGGGGGCGGTCCAATGAGCAGTTCTTC. This encodes CASSSGGRSNEQFF.

V usage is TRBV28 and J usage is TRBJ1-2; 11 bases align to TRBD1. J gave up 5 bases and V 3 bases, and 8 bases lay outside the gene matches. This CDR3 region has 16 residues. CDR1 and CDR2 (germline): MDHEN, SYDVKM. Here the CDR3 reads CASSFPGQGAGYGYTF. CDR3 sequence (DNA): TGTGCCAGCAGTTTTCCTGGACAGGGGGCTGGGTATGGCTACACCTTC.

The chain recombines TRBV5-1 with TRBJ2-3; D unclear. V lost 4 bases to trimming and J lost 0 bases, with 12 bases between them. Germline-derived CDR1 and CDR2 are SGHRS and YFSETQ. This CDR3 comprises 15 residues. The CDR3 nucleotides are TGCGCCAGCAGCCTCGTCGAGGTTAGCACAGATACGCAGTATTTT. Translation: CASSLVEVSTDTQYF.

J is TRBJ1-1 and V is TRBV2; D is undetermined. This CDR3 has 15 amino acids. Germline lookup yields CDR1 SNHLY and CDR2 FYNNEI. Deletions cut 6 bases from V and 1 base from J, with 15 bases between. The CDR3 sequence is CASSPRGGPNTEAFF. The CDR3, as DNA: TGTGCCAGCAGCCCCCGGGGAGGGCCGAACACTGAAGCTTTCTTT.

The chain joins TRBV7-3 to TRBJ2-2, with 8 bases fitting TRBD2. This CDR3 comprises 16 residues. The V segment lost 3 bases and the J segment 5 bases; nucleotides outside the gene matches: 8. CDR1 and CDR2 (germline): SGHTA, FQGTGA. The CDR3 bases are TGTGCCAGCAGCTTGAGGGAGGGACTAGTAACCGGGGAGCTGTTTTTT. Its translation is CASSLREGLVTGELFF.

In this sample, this clone turned up a few times. J is TRBJ1-2 and V is TRBV7-9; TRBD1 is a possible D gene (6 bases). Trimming took off 3 bases at V and 3 bases at J, with 8 bases between the two ends. The CDR3 loop spans 13 amino acids. Germline CDR1 reads SEHNR; CDR2 reads FQNEAQ (reference sequence). CDR3 loop: CASSFNRDYGYTF. The CDR3 DNA follows: TGTGCCAGCAGCTTTAACAGGGACTATGGCTACACCTTC.

This chain links TRBV18 with TRBJ2-1; 8 nucleotides align to TRBD2. The CDR3 consists of 16 residues. In germline, CDR1 is KGHSH, CDR2 LQKENI. The trim removed 0 bases at V and 3 bases at J, leaving 4 bases unmatched. CDR3 nucleotides: TGTGCCAGCTCACCACCTCCACTAGCGGTCTACAATGAGCAGTTCTTC. Residues: CASSPPPLAVYNEQFF.

The chain employs TRBV20-1 and TRBJ1-2; D may be TRBD1 (5 bases). Per germline, CDR1 DFQATT and CDR2 SNEGSKA (reference sequence). Deletions cut 6 bases from V and 3 bases from J, with 5 bases between. The CDR3 has 10 residues. The chain's CDR3 is CSARDYGYTF. CDR3 DNA sequence: TGCAGTGCCAGGGACTATGGCTACACCTTC.

The CDR3 spells CASGTGGYGYTF. CDR3 in DNA: TGTGCCAGCGGGACAGGGGGTTATGGCTACACCTTC. V and J are TRBV25-1 and TRBJ1-2, with 11 bases fitting TRBD1. J gave up 5 bases and V 8 bases, and 1 base lay outside the gene matches. Germline CDR1 reads MGHDK; CDR2 reads SYGVNS. The CDR3 totals 12 residues.

V usage is TRBV6-1 and J usage is TRBJ1-3, with D possibly TRBD1 on 5 matching bases. Germline values: CDR1 MNHNS, CDR2 SASEGT. This CDR3 spans 13 amino acids. Between the trimmed V and J ends, which lost 8 bases and 4 bases, there was a span of 12 bases. DNA of the CDR3: TGTGCCAGCTTGCGGGACTCCGGAAACACCATATATTTT. It codes for CASLRDSGNTIYF.

The chain employs TRBV5-5 and TRBJ2-3, with TRBD2 matching 10 bases. After removal of 4 bases from V and 2 bases from J, the junction contained 7 bases not matched to a gene. The CDR3 length is 16 residues. Germline V gene data show CDR1 as SGHKS and CDR2 as YYEKEE (reference sequence). CDR3 sequence: CASSLERGGNTDTQYF. The CDR3 DNA follows: TGTGCCAGCAGCCTAGAGCGGGGGGGCAACACAGATACGCAGTATTTT. The full variable domain, rest sourced from reference TRBV5-5 and TRBJ2-3, is DAGVTQSPTHLIKTRGQQVTLRCSPISGHKSVSWYQQVLGQGPQFIFQYYEKEERGRGNFPDRFSARQFPNYSSELNVNALLLGDSALYLCASSLERGGNTDTQYFGPGTRLTVL.

Here the CDR3 DNA reads TGCGCCAGCACCGATAGGGACAATCCCCATGAGCAGTTCTTC. Translated: CASTDRDNPHEQFF. The genes are TRBV10-1 and TRBJ2-1, with D maybe TRBD1 (6 bases). This CDR3 has 14 amino acids. Trimming took off 7 bases at V and 8 bases at J, with 18 bases between the two ends. Per the germline V gene, CDR1 is WNHNN and CDR2 is SYGVQD (reference sequence).

The rearrangement links TRBV30 to TRBJ2-1; tentative D call: TRBD1 (5 bases). Trimming shortened V by 2 bases and J by 6 bases, and 14 bases separated the two germline ends. The CDR3 length is 14 residues. CDR1 and CDR2 from the germline V gene are GTSNPN and SVGIG (reference sequence). The CDR3 region is CAWSRRTQGNEQFF. The CDR3 DNA is TGTGCCTGGAGTCGTAGGACCCAGGGCAATGAGCAGTTCTTC.

This clone has ten or more counts. V gene TRBV7-6 combines with J gene TRBJ2-5; the D is unclear. This CDR3 has 13 residues. V dropped 7 bases and J dropped 9 bases, with 18 bases sitting between them. CDR1 is SGHVS, CDR2 FNYEAQ, per germline. The CDR3 nucleotides are TGTGCCAGCACCGGCGGAGAGAAGAGACCCCAGTACTTC. Its protein is CASTGGEKRPQYF.